A selection of T cell receptor beta chains follows, all from one sample in a study of tumor-infiltrating lymphocytes in primary liver carcinoma. MiXCR, applied by TCRdb to the multiplex PCR reads, yields one record per CDR3 protein. The sample shows approximately 330,000 distinct CDR3 sequences, 65% of them seen only once. Sample: peripheral blood. Every receptor here comes from a man aged 35 to 55 with primary liver carcinoma and hepatitis B virus infection. The CDR3 runs from the conserved cysteine through the conserved F or W. A D gene is named only where the DNA matches it firmly. The size of a clone is reported for some rows only, either as once, few or many, or as a class for expanded clones.

j_call clone_size d_call v_call cdr3_length cdr3_nt cdr3_aa
TRBJ2-7 few TRBD1 TRBV6-1 14 TGTGCCAGCAGCCCCGGGACAGCGAAGGACGAGCAGTACTTC CASSPGTAKDEQYF
TRBJ2-2 many TRBD2 TRBV11-1 16 TGTGCCAGCAGCTTAACTGCGGGAGCCCCCCCCGGGGAGCTGTTTTTT CASSLTAGAPPGELFF
TRBJ2-3 NA TRBD2 TRBV11-3 16 TGTGCCAACAGCCTGGATAGCGGGAAAGGGCCAGATAGGCAGTATTTT CANSLDSGKGPDRQYF
TRBJ1-3 few NA TRBV10-3 15 TGTGCCATCAACCCAGGGGTTTTGGGTGGAAACACCATATATTTT CAINPGVLGGNTIYF
TRBJ2-7 few NA TRBV24-1 13 TGTGCCACCAGTGATGGACAGTTGGGCGAGCAGTACTTC CATSDGQLGEQYF
TRBJ2-7 many NA TRBV6-5 17 NA CASSSSWGTDTSYEQYF
TRBJ2-7 NA NA TRBV4-1 14 TGCGCCAGCAGCCCCATCTCTGGCAGCTACGAGCAGTACTTC CASSPISGSYEQYF
TRBJ2-3 once NA TRBV11-2 20 TGTGCCAGCACCCAACAAAGGGTCGCGGCCCAACGCCCCAGCACAGATACGCAGTATTTT CASTQQRVAAQRPSTDTQYF
TRBJ2-3 NA TRBD1 TRBV11-2 17 TGTGCCAGCAGCTTAGCGGGGACAGGGAGCTATAAAGACACGCAGTATTTT CASSLAGTGSYKDTQYF
TRBJ2-2 NA TRBD2 TRBV28 15 TGTGCCAGCAGCTGGACTAGCGGGAGTCTTGAGGAGCTGTTTTTT CASSWTSGSLEELFF
TRBJ2-1 NA NA TRBV11-2 12 TGTGCCAGCAGCCCACGGTACAATGAGCAGTTATTC CASSPRYNEQLF
TRBJ2-7 few TRBD1 TRBV14 15 TGTGCCAGCAGCCTCCGACAGGGGGCCTCCCTCGAGCAGTACTTC CASSLRQGASLEQYF
TRBJ2-1 NA NA TRBV11-2 13 TGTGCCAACAGCAATCAAGTGTGCAATGAGCAGTTCTTC CANSNQVCNEQFF
TRBJ2-1 NA TRBD2 TRBV20-1 14 TGCAGTGCGCCCACTAGCGGACGTTACAATGAGCAGTTCTTC CSAPTSGRYNEQFF
TRBJ2-7 NA NA TRBV28 14 TGTGCCAGCAAGAGGCAGCGGAACCTCTACGAGCAGTACTTC CASKRQRNLYEQYF
TRBJ1-1 few NA TRBV7-9 15 TGTGCCAGCAGCTTAATCCCGAACAGTAACACTGAAGCTTTCTTT CASSLIPNSNTEAFF
TRBJ1-5 NA NA TRBV11-2 13 TGTGCCAGCAGGGAGGGTAGCAATCAGCCCCGGCATTTT CASREGSNQPRHF
TRBJ2-7 NA NA TRBV6-2/TRBV6-3 18 TGTGCCAGCAGCGCAAACAGTGGGCTCTCGGGTATCGGCTACGAGCAGTACTTC CASSANSGLSGIGYEQYF
TRBJ1-5 few NA TRBV7-9 15 TGTGCCAGCAGCCAAACAACGGGGGATATTCAGCCCCAGCATTTT CASSQTTGDIQPQHF
TRBJ1-1 NA NA TRBV11-2 12 TGTGCTAGCAGCGTAACGGGACCCAGCCCCTTTTTT CASSVTGPSPFF
TRBJ1-5 NA NA TRBV28 14 TGTGCCAGCAGTTTATCGGGGTCCAATCAGCCCCAGCATTTT CASSLSGSNQPQHF
TRBJ2-1 NA NA TRBV11-2 11 TGTGTCAGCAGCTTAGGGAAGGAGCAGTTCTTC CVSSLGKEQFF
TRBJ2-7 medium-sized NA TRBV29-1 16 TGCAGCGTTGAGGTATCCCCGCAGGGGAGCTCCTACGAGCAGTACTTC CSVEVSPQGSSYEQYF
TRBJ2-5 medium-sized TRBD2 TRBV11-2 16 TGTGCCAGCAGCGCGCGACTAGCGGGAGATTTGGAGACCCAGTACTTC CASSARLAGDLETQYF
TRBJ1-2 NA TRBD1 TRBV24-1 16 TGTGCCACCAGTGACATGGGACAGGCTGGAGACTATGGCTACACCTTC CATSDMGQAGDYGYTF
TRBJ1-1 many TRBD1 TRBV5-1 14 TGCGCCAGCAGCTTAGGACAGGCCGGAAGTGAAGCTTTCTTT CASSLGQAGSEAFF
TRBJ1-2 NA NA TRBV5-4 13 TGTGCCAACAGCGGGGGATTTGAGCGTGGCTACACCTTC CANSGGFERGYTF
TRBJ1-1 few TRBD1 TRBV6-5 18 TGTGCCAACAGCTACTCCCCTCCGGGACAGGGGCCTAGGGTTGAAGCTTTCTTT CANSYSPPGQGPRVEAFF
TRBJ2-1 once NA TRBV4-1 11 TGCGCCAGCAGCCAAACCATTGAGCAGTTCTTC CASSQTIEQFF
TRBJ2-7 many NA TRBV5-6 16 TGTGCCAGCAGCTTGGACGCTTACGACCCAGCCTACGAGCAGTACTTC CASSLDAYDPAYEQYF
TRBJ2-3 few TRBD2 TRBV6-2/TRBV6-3 18 TGTGCCAGCAGTTACAGGGTAACTAGCGGTGATAGCACAGATACGCAGTATTTT CASSYRVTSGDSTDTQYF
TRBJ2-1 NA TRBD2 TRBV6-5 15 TGCGCCAGCAGTTACTCACTAGCGGGAGGGAATGAGCGGTTCTTC CASSYSLAGGNERFF
TRBJ2-7 many NA TRBV6-5 14 TGTGCCAGCAGTAAAGCCGGGACAAACCACGAGCAGTACTTC CASSKAGTNHEQYF
TRBJ2-3 NA NA TRBV6-2/TRBV6-3 17 TGTGCCATCAGTTACCCCAGGGGCATCGCAAAAGGAGATACACAGTATTTT CAISYPRGIAKGDTQYF
TRBJ2-7 NA TRBD2 TRBV5-4 15 TGTGGCAGCAGCTCAACCGACGGACTAGCGGGAATCCGGTACTTC CGSSSTDGLAGIRYF
TRBJ2-1 NA NA TRBV30 13 TGTGCCTGGAAGGACGACTCCTACAATGAGCAGTTCTTC CAWKDDSYNEQFF
TRBJ1-2 NA NA TRBV28 14 TGTGCCAGCGGTTTTGTTGGGCTTTCAGCGGGCTACACCTTC CASGFVGLSAGYTF